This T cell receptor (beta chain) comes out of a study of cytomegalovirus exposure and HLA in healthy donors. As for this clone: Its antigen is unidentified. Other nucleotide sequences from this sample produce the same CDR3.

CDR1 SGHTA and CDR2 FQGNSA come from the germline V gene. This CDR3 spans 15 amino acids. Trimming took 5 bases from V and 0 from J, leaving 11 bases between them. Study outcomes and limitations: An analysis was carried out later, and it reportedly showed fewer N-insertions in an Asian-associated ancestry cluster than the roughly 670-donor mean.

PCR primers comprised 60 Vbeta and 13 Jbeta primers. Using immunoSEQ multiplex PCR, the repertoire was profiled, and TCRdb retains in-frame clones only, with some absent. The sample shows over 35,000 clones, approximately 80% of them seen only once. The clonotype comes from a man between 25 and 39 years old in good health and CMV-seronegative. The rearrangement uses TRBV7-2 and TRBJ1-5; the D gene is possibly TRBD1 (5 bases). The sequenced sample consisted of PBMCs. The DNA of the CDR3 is TGTGCCAGCAGCCCCGGGGGTTATAGCAATCAGCCCCAGCATTTT. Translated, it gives CASSPGGYSNQPQHF.